Below are 24 T cell receptor beta chains sequenced from a single sample in a study of T cells expressing NK-cell markers. Reprocessing the 5' RACE reads, TCRdb reports a single entry for every CDR3 protein and omits DNA. The sample holds 140,000 or so distinct CDR3 sequences. The sample taken for sequencing was blood T cells: a sorted CD56 or NKG2C T cell subset, CD4+ or CD8+ T cells, or bulk PBMC T cells (not recorded which). These receptors were obtained from a man between 18 and 35 years old in good health.

V gene TRBV12-3 or TRBV12-4 combines with J gene TRBJ2-1; TCRdb's D call of TRBD2 is untestable without DNA. The CDR3 extends over 20 amino acids. This CDR3 is CASSLPLLAGAIYGYNEQFF.

The gene calls are TRBV6-1 and TRBJ2-1; TCRdb's D call of TRBD2 is untestable without DNA. The CDR3 length is 15 residues. Germline lookup yields CDR1 MNHNS and CDR2 SASEGT. The chain's CDR3 is CASSEVGTSNNEQFF.

The CDR3 region is CATNRDSGTDTQYF. The genes are TRBV12-3 or TRBV12-4 and TRBJ2-3; without DNA, the TCRdb call of TRBD1 cannot be checked. CDR3 length equals 14 residues.

The J gene is TRBJ2-1, the V gene TRBV29-1; the TCRdb D gene call, TRBD2, has no DNA to confirm it. CDR1 and CDR2 from the germline V gene are SQVTM and ANQGSEA. The CDR3 has 17 amino acids. CDR3 protein: CSADGLAGGSSYNEQFF.

V is TRBV4-1 and J is TRBJ2-3. The CDR3 is made up of 15 amino acids. Per the germline V gene, CDR1 is MGHRA and CDR2 is YSYEKL. CDR3: CASSQDPGPTDTQYF.

The rearrangement joins TRBV19 to TRBJ2-5; TCRdb indicates TRBD2, and absent DNA this call remains unverified. The CDR3 length is 13 residues. Germline CDR1 reads LNHDA; CDR2 reads SQIVND (reference sequence). This CDR3 reads CASSTTSLETQYF.

The rearrangement links TRBV30 to TRBJ2-2; TCRdb designates TRBD1, a call that cannot be tested without DNA. Germline CDR1 GTSNPN, CDR2 SVGIG (reference sequence). This CDR3 is built from 15 residues. CDR3 sequence reads: CAWSGDRGTTGELFF.

V usage is TRBV7-8 and J usage is TRBJ2-7. The CDR3 covers 15 residues. Looked up from germline, CDR1 is SGHVS and CDR2 is FQNEAQ. The CDR3 region is CASSFRSGRYYEQYF.

CDR3 residues: CSPRLATYNEQFF. This sequence joins TRBV29-1 and TRBJ2-1. Germline V gives CDR1 SQVTM, CDR2 ANQGSEA. The CDR3 length is 13 residues.

The chain links TRBV5-5 to TRBJ2-5; no DNA is available, so the TRBD1 call from TCRdb remains unchecked. CDR3 length equals 13 residues. Germline values: CDR1 SGHKS, CDR2 YYEKEE (reference sequence). CDR3 region: CASLGTGEETQYF.

CDR3 loop: CSAPAGEGGYNSPLHF. The chain employs TRBV20-1 and TRBJ1-6. The length of the CDR3 is 16 residues. Germline V gene lookup returns CDR1 DFQATT and CDR2 SNEGSKA (reference sequence).

The V gene is TRBV6-5, the J gene TRBJ2-3; TCRdb designates TRBD2, a call that cannot be tested without DNA. The CDR3 is 15 residues long. Looked up from germline, CDR1 is MNHEY and CDR2 is SVGAGI. The CDR3 loop is CASGLPSGGTDTQYF.

V gene TRBV4-1 combines with J gene TRBJ1-1; the TCRdb call, TRBD1, lacks DNA for checking. CDR1 MGHRA and CDR2 YSYEKL come from the germline V gene. The CDR3 has 12 residues. The CDR3 sequence: CASSHQTGDAFF.

The V gene is TRBV24-1, the J gene TRBJ2-5. Looked up from germline, CDR1 is KGHDR and CDR2 is SFDVKD. There are 17 residues in the CDR3. The CDR3 reads CATSDPFGVGSQETQYF.

The V gene is TRBV3-1, the J gene TRBJ2-3; TCRdb outputs TRBD1, but without DNA this stays unchecked. Germline values: CDR1 LGHDT, CDR2 YNNKEL (reference sequence). The CDR3 length is 16 residues. This CDR3 is CASSLPPGQKGDTQYF.

The chain links TRBV30 to TRBJ1-5. Germline V gives CDR1 GTSNPN, CDR2 SVGIG (reference sequence). The CDR3 runs to 13 residues. CDR3 sequence reads: CAWSEFANQPQHF.

The rearrangement uses TRBV28 and TRBJ2-3; TCRdb outputs TRBD2, but without DNA this stays unchecked. The CDR3 has 15 amino acids. Germline assignment: CDR1 MDHEN and CDR2 SYDVKM. Here the CDR3 reads CASRLAGLSPDTQYF.

The CDR3 sequence is CASSLNLQETQYF. The chain uses TRBV7-2 and TRBJ2-5. This CDR3 has 13 amino acids. Germline CDR1 reads SGHTA; CDR2 reads FQGNSA.

V gene TRBV9 combines with J gene TRBJ1-5; there is no DNA to check the TCRdb D call of TRBD1. Germline lookup yields CDR1 SGDLS and CDR2 YYNGEE. CDR3 length: 14 residues. The CDR3 loop is CASGTGGPNQPQHF.

The chain links TRBV20-1 to TRBJ2-7; TCRdb designates TRBD2, a call that cannot be tested without DNA. The CDR3 runs 16 residues. Germline CDR1 is DFQATT and CDR2 is SNEGSKA (reference sequence). CDR3 region: CSARAAGLAGVSEQYF.

The chain carries TRBV7-9 and TRBJ2-1; checking the TCRdb D call of TRBD2 is not possible without DNA. Germline loops: CDR1 SEHNR, CDR2 FQNEAQ (reference sequence). The CDR3 totals 14 residues. CDR3 region: CASSLLASGNEQFF.

The chain links TRBV2 to TRBJ2-1; TCRdb calls TRBD1, which cannot be checked without DNA. Germline lookup yields CDR1 SNHLY and CDR2 FYNNEI. The CDR3 extends over 15 amino acids. The CDR3 reads CASSGRDRAYNEQFF.

This rearrangement joins TRBV15 to TRBJ2-1; the D call from TCRdb, TRBD2, cannot be confirmed without DNA. Germline loops: CDR1 LNHNV, CDR2 YYDKDF (reference sequence). This CDR3 is built from 16 residues. This chain's CDR3 is CATSSRTSGINNEQFF.

This CDR3 reads CAISELGTSGLREQFF. This chain joins TRBV10-3 and TRBJ2-1; TCRdb names TRBD2, which stays unverified in the absence of DNA. This CDR3 is built from 16 residues. Germline V gene lookup returns CDR1 ENHRY and CDR2 SYGVKD.